This is a list of T cell receptor beta chains from one sample in a study of blood T cell repertoires in COVID-19. Profiled with immunoSEQ multiplex PCR; TCRdb holds only in-frame clones, not every one. Among 200,000 to 250,000 clones listed, around 86% were seen once. Sequencing input: peripheral blood. The receptors were sampled from a woman in her 50s with COVID-19, enrolled during active disease. Both conserved end residues are part of each CDR3. A D gene is named only where the DNA matches it firmly. For some rows the clone size is stated as once, few or many, or as a class when expanded; others skip it.

-	TRBJ2-1	TRBV28	-	TGTGCCAGCAGCGGCTGGGGCGGGGCGTACAATGAGCAGTTCTTC	CASSGWGGAYNEQFF
few	TRBJ2-1	TRBV14	TRBD1	TGTGCCAGCAGACAAATAACAGGGGCGAGTGAGCAGTTCTTC	CASRQITGASEQFF
once	TRBJ2-3	TRBV13	TRBD2	TGTGCCAGCGGGACCCGGACGGGGGGGCCGGTAGATACGCAGTATTTT	CASGTRTGGPVDTQYF
-	TRBJ2-5	TRBV6-6	TRBD1	TGTGCCAGCAGTTATAGGACAGGAGTCTCCCAAGAGACCCAGTACTTC	CASSYRTGVSQETQYF
-	TRBJ2-3	TRBV14	TRBD2	TGTGCCAGCAGCCAATTAGGACTAGCGGCAGATACGCAGTATTTT	CASSQLGLAADTQYF
-	TRBJ1-3	TRBV14	-	TGTGCCAGCAGCCAAGTTGGCCGGGACTCCGTTTTT	CASSQVGRDSVF
few	TRBJ1-4	TRBV3-1/TRBV3-2	TRBD1	TGTGCCAGCAGCCGGATAGGACAGGGGGTGGCTAATGAAAAACTGTTTTTT	CASSRIGQGVANEKLFF
-	TRBJ1-5	TRBV5-5	-	TGTGCCAGCAGCTTGGCCGGGGGGGCGAGTCAGCCCCAGCATTTT	CASSLAGGASQPQHF
-	TRBJ2-1	TRBV6-5	-	TGTGCCATCGACAGCTATTACAATGAGCAGTTCTTC	CAIDSYYNEQFF
-	TRBJ1-2	TRBV4-3	-	TGCGCCAGCAGCCAAGATATGGCTAGGAGTGGCTACACCTTC	CASSQDMARSGYTF
-	TRBJ1-1	TRBV27	TRBD1	TGTGCCAGCAGTCGACGGGACAGCCGATATGAAGCTTTCTTT	CASSRRDSRYEAFF
-	TRBJ1-5	TRBV6-2/TRBV6-3	-	TGTGCCAGCAGTCTAGAGGGATGGGCCCAGCATTTT	CASSLEGWAQHF
-	TRBJ2-2	TRBV6-5	TRBD1	TGTGCCAGCTTCAAGAACAGGGGATCCGGGGAGCTGTTTTTT	CASFKNRGSGELFF
-	TRBJ1-3	TRBV11-3	TRBD1	TGTGCCAGCAGCCCGATGGGACAGGCTGAGGCTGGAAACACCATATATTTT	CASSPMGQAEAGNTIYF
-	TRBJ1-1	TRBV6-5	-	TGTGCCATGCGGGTGGGTAACACTGAAGCTTTCTTT	CAMRVGNTEAFF
-	TRBJ1-2	TRBV6-5	-	TGTGCCAGCAGTTCCAGGAACTATGGCTACACCTTC	CASSSRNYGYTF
-	TRBJ1-1	TRBV4-2	TRBD1	TGTGCCAGCAGCCAAGAAAGGGATGGTACAGGGGGCACTGAAGCTTTCTTT	CASSQERDGTGGTEAFF
once	TRBJ1-5	TRBV19	TRBD1	TGTGCCAGTAGCCACAGGGGTAGTAGGGTAAGAAATCAGCCCCAGCATTTT	CASSHRGSRVRNQPQHF
-	TRBJ2-7	TRBV28	-	TGTGCCAGCAGTCTTAATCTCGGAGGGAGAGAGCAGTACTTC	CASSLNLGGREQYF
-	TRBJ2-3	TRBV19	TRBD1	TGTGCCAGTAGTCTAACTGGACAGGTTGGAGATACGCAGTATTTT	CASSLTGQVGDTQYF
-	TRBJ1-1	TRBV2	-	TGTGCCAGCAGCCCCGACAGGCCCAACACTGAAGCTTTCTTT	CASSPDRPNTEAFF
-	TRBJ2-3	TRBV5-1	-	TGCGCCAGCAGCTCGGTCGAGAGCCCCTTCACAGATACGCAGTATTTT	CASSSVESPFTDTQYF
-	TRBJ1-6	TRBV18	-	TGTGCCAGCTCACCAGTTGTAGCGCAGCTTAATTCACCCCTCCACTTT	CASSPVVAQLNSPLHF
-	TRBJ2-7	TRBV7-9	TRBD2	TGTGCCAGCAGCTTAGCGCCAGCGGGGGTCCCCTACGAGCAGTACTTC	CASSLAPAGVPYEQYF
-	TRBJ1-3	TRBV5-5	-	TGTGCCAGCAGCCCCTTGAGCCGGGGGATCTCTGGAAACACCATATATTTT	CASSPLSRGISGNTIYF
-	TRBJ2-3	TRBV6-5	TRBD2	TGTGCCAGCAGTTACGATCTAGCGGGGGGCACAGATACGCAGTATTTT	CASSYDLAGGTDTQYF
-	TRBJ1-1	TRBV6-2/TRBV6-3	-	TGTGCCAGCAGTTACACTGGGGGCCCCACTGAAGCTTTCTTT	CASSYTGGPTEAFF
few	TRBJ2-2	TRBV11-3	-	TGTGCCAGCAGCCCCCGCGGGTACACCGGGGAGCTGTTTTTT	CASSPRGYTGELFF
few	TRBJ1-3	TRBV30	-	TGTGCCTGGAGCTTCGGGACTTTTTTTTTCTCCGGAAACACCATATATTTT	CAWSFGTFFFSGNTIYF
-	TRBJ1-6	TRBV6-6	-	TGTGCCAGCACTGACCGAGGCTCCTATAATTCACCCCTCCACTTT	CASTDRGSYNSPLHF
-	TRBJ1-3	TRBV5-6	-	TGTGCCAGCAGCTTGGGAACCCTGACAATTGGAAACACCATATATTTT	CASSLGTLTIGNTIYF
once	TRBJ1-1	TRBV7-3	-	TGTGCCAGCAGCTCCGGCCCGGGGGGTCCTGAAGCTTTCTTT	CASSSGPGGPEAFF
once	TRBJ2-3	TRBV5-4	TRBD1	TGTGCCAGCAGCTTAGGGACAGGGAAGAGGACAGATACGCAGTATTTT	CASSLGTGKRTDTQYF
-	TRBJ1-1	TRBV27	TRBD1	TGTGCCAGCAGGGCGGGACAGCGACTTGAAGCTTTCTTT	CASRAGQRLEAFF
many	TRBJ1-1	TRBV7-8	-	TGTGCCAGCAGCTTAGGCGGAGGCACTGAAGCTTTCTTT	CASSLGGGTEAFF
-	TRBJ2-3	TRBV30	-	TGTGCCTGGTCCCGCCTGCAAGGGGCAGATACGCAGTATTTT	CAWSRLQGADTQYF
few	TRBJ1-3	TRBV30	TRBD1	TGTGCCTGGAGTGCCCCGACAGGGGGAAACACCATATATTTT	CAWSAPTGGNTIYF
few	TRBJ1-5	TRBV6-2/TRBV6-3	-	TGTGCCAGCAGTTACGGTGTGGGGGCTCGGAGGAATCAGCCCCAGCATTTT	CASSYGVGARRNQPQHF
-	TRBJ2-1	TRBV6-5	-	TGTGCCAGCTGTCAACAGGGATGGTACAATGAGCAGTTCTTC	CASCQQGWYNEQFF
-	TRBJ2-1	TRBV7-2	-	TGTGCCAGCAGCGGAGAGAGCTCCTACAATGAGCAGTTCTTC	CASSGESSYNEQFF
-	TRBJ2-1	TRBV6-6	TRBD1	TGTGCCAGCAGTCCACTAACCCCGGGACAGGGGACTAATGAGCAGTTCTTC	CASSPLTPGQGTNEQFF
-	TRBJ1-1	TRBV15	TRBD1	TGTGCCACCAGCATGCACAGGGGCCTCACTGAAGCTTTCTTT	CATSMHRGLTEAFF
-	TRBJ1-3	TRBV30	TRBD1	TGTGCCTGGAGCCGGGACAGCCACTCCCCTGGAAACACCATATATTTT	CAWSRDSHSPGNTIYF
-	TRBJ1-6	TRBV21-1	-	TGTGCCAGCAGCAAAGAACAGGGTGGGCATTCACCCCTCCACTTT	CASSKEQGGHSPLHF
-	TRBJ2-2	TRBV5-1	TRBD1	TGCGCCAGCAGCTTGACCGGGACAGGGGGTAGGGAGCTGTTTTTT	CASSLTGTGGRELFF
-	TRBJ2-1	TRBV3-1/TRBV3-2	TRBD2	TGTGCCAGCAGCCAAGTAAGGACTAGCGGGGGGAATGAGCAGTTCTTC	CASSQVRTSGGNEQFF
-	TRBJ2-2	TRBV4-1	TRBD2	TGCGCCAGCAGCCAAGGCCCCGGACTAGCGGGGAGAGGGGAGCTGTTTTTT	CASSQGPGLAGRGELFF
-	TRBJ2-1	TRBV27	-	TGTGCCAGCAGCTCGGGGGGCCCCTCCTACAATGAGCAGTTCTTC	CASSSGGPSYNEQFF
-	TRBJ1-4	TRBV27	-	TGTGCCAGCGCCAAGGAAACAGGGAAGAGGGCTAATGAAAAACTGTTTTTT	CASAKETGKRANEKLFF
-	TRBJ2-1	TRBV5-1	TRBD2	TGCGCCAGCAGCCCGCTAGCGGGGGGGTACAATGAGCAGTTCTTC	CASSPLAGGYNEQFF
-	TRBJ2-3	TRBV5-6	-	TGTGCCAGCAGCTTGACGGGGAGGGGGAGAGATACGCAGTATTTT	CASSLTGRGRDTQYF
-	TRBJ1-2	TRBV11-2	-	TGTGCCAGCAGCTTTCCGGGGAGCCTCTATGGCTACACCTTC	CASSFPGSLYGYTF
-	TRBJ2-1	TRBV6-5	TRBD2	TGTGCCAGCAGCTACCCGAGCGGGGGGCCTTCCAATGAGCAGTTCTTC	CASSYPSGGPSNEQFF
-	TRBJ2-5	TRBV6-4	-	TGTGCCAGCAGCCTACGGGGGGCCGGGCCAGAGACCCAGTACTTC	CASSLRGAGPETQYF
-	TRBJ1-2	TRBV4-1	-	TGCGCCAGCAGCCAAGTGGGTCCAGCGGGCTACACCTTC	CASSQVGPAGYTF
-	TRBJ1-6	TRBV2	-	TGTGCCAGCAGTGAAGGGTCAAGAGGGCCCCTCCACTTT	CASSEGSRGPLHF
-	TRBJ2-5	TRBV5-1	-	TGCGCCAGCAGCCCGCCCGGCGGCGTGGAGACCCAGTACTTC	CASSPPGGVETQYF